The 27 T cell receptor beta chains below come from one sample, sequenced in a study of cytomegalovirus exposure and HLA in healthy donors (dated by TCRdb to 2016 to 2017). The library was generated by the immunoSEQ multiplex PCR assay. A mixture of 60 forward primers for TCR Vbeta segments and 13 reverse primers for TCR Jbeta segments was used in the multiplex PCR. Here the immuneACCESS table is served through TCRdb, limited to in-frame sequences with V and J called. Missing clones are a known gap in these copies; in checked studies unresolved V genes cover under half, and the rest lacks a known reason. The sample table records 210,000 or so clones; roughly four fifths of these occur just once. The ten largest account for 0.2% to 0.25% of the sample. The sequencing sample was made of PBMCs. These TCRs come from a girl aged 2-10 years in good health and CMV-seronegative.

The chain combines TRBV4-2 with TRBJ1-4; no clear D. V lost 0 bases, J lost 4 bases, and 9 bases lay in between. From germline, CDR1 is LGHNA and CDR2 YNFKEQ. This CDR3 has 15 residues. The CDR3 DNA reads TGTGCCAGCAGCCAAGAGCAGGCGAATAATGAAAAACTGTTTTTT. Its translation: CASSQEQANNEKLFF.

The chain carries TRBV25-1 and TRBJ1-2; the D gene is possibly TRBD1 (6 bases). The V and J ends lost 6 bases and 4 bases respectively, with 18 bases between them. Per the germline V gene, CDR1 is MGHDK and CDR2 is SYGVNS. The CDR3 has 15 amino acids. Here the CDR3 DNA reads TGTGCCAGCAGCGCATGGGCGGGGGGCGCCTATGGCTACACCTTC. Its translation: CASSAWAGGAYGYTF.

V gene TRBV5-4 combines with J gene TRBJ2-7; D possibly corresponds to TRBD1 (5 bases). The CDR3 loop spans 14 amino acids. Germline CDR1 and CDR2: SGHNT and YYREEE (reference sequence). The V end was cut by 4 bases, the J end by 2 bases, with 13 bases between. The CDR3 reads CASSHIDRAYEQYF. The CDR3 DNA is TGTGCCAGCAGCCACATCGACAGAGCCTACGAGCAGTACTTC.

CDR3 nucleotide sequence: TGTGCCAGCGGGGTGACGGGAGATCAGCCCCAGCATTTT. It is translated as CASGVTGDQPQHF. This chain links TRBV19 with TRBJ1-5; no definite D call. Germline CDR1 LNHDA, CDR2 SQIVND (reference sequence). The V end was cut by 9 bases, the J end by 5 bases, with 14 bases between. This CDR3 has 13 amino acids.

The J gene is TRBJ1-6, the V gene TRBV15; D is perhaps TRBD1 (5 bases). Looked up from germline, CDR1 is LNHNV and CDR2 is YYDKDF (reference sequence). The V gene lost 6 bases and the J gene lost 8 bases, with 14 bases spanning the gap. The CDR3 has 14 residues. The CDR3 DNA reads TGTGCCACCAGGGAGGGACGGACCTATTCACCCCTCCACTTT. Translating it yields CATREGRTYSPLHF.

Only a few counts were recorded for this clone. A junction end diverges from the germline sequence, so it may reflect a read error. The rearrangement links TRBV7-9 to TRBJ1-4; D may be TRBD1 (5 bases). This CDR3 region has 16 residues. The germline gives CDR1 SEHNR, CDR2 FQNEAQ (reference sequence). CDR3 amino acids: CSSSPRGGDRNEKLFF. CDR3 bases: TGTTCCAGCAGTCCCCGTGGGGGGGACCGAAATGAAAAACTGTTTTTT.

The V gene is TRBV7-9, the J gene TRBJ1-3; 8 bases fit TRBD1. Germline CDR1 is SEHNR and CDR2 is FQNEAQ (reference sequence). V gave up 3 bases and J gave up 3 bases; unmatched junction bases: 7. CDR3 length: 16 amino acids. The CDR3 sequence: CASSFRGRVSGNTIYF. DNA of the CDR3: TGTGCCAGCAGCTTCAGGGGGCGCGTGAGTGGAAACACCATATATTTT. Drawing the rest from reference TRBV7-9 and TRBJ1-3, the complete variable domain is DTGVSQNPRHKITKRGQNVTFRCDPISEHNRLYWYRQTLGQGPEFLTYFQNEAQLEKSRLLSDRFSAERPKGSFSTLEIQRTEQGDSAMYLCASSFRGRVSGNTIYFGEGSWLTVV.

The count of this clone is one. The V call is TRBV5-1, the J call TRBJ2-2; TRBD1 is a possible D gene (5 bases). The CDR3 sequence is 15 residues long. Germline V CDR1 and CDR2: SGHRS, YFSETQ. V lost 0 bases and J lost 2, with 8 bases in between. This CDR3 is CASSLATGNTGELFF. For the CDR3, the DNA is TGCGCCAGCAGCTTGGCCACAGGAAACACCGGGGAGCTGTTTTTT.

V is TRBV18 and J is TRBJ2-5, with 7 bases that match TRBD1. This CDR3 is built from 14 residues. V was clipped by 8 bases and J by 1 base; unmatched bases: 7. Looked up from germline, CDR1 is KGHSH and CDR2 is LQKENI. CDR3 sequence (DNA): TGTGCCAGCACTTCCGGGACAGTCCAAGAGACCCAGTACTTC. Its translation: CASTSGTVQETQYF.

The chain links TRBV2 to TRBJ2-2, with a possible D match to TRBD2 (5 bases). Germline CDR1 reads SNHLY; CDR2 reads FYNNEI. Trimming took off 8 bases at V and 4 bases at J, with 23 bases between the two ends. The CDR3 runs 17 residues. DNA of the CDR3: TGTGCCAGCGAGGGTCGGTGGGCGGGTCACCTCACCGGGGAGCTGTTTTTT. This gives the protein CASEGRWAGHLTGELFF.

This clone was found a few times. The genes are TRBV7-9 and TRBJ1-3; tentative D call: TRBD1 (5 bases). The V end lost 5 bases, the J end lost 0 bases, and 11 bases lay between the germline ends. Looked up from germline, CDR1 is SEHNR and CDR2 is FQNEAQ (reference sequence). This CDR3 spans 15 amino acids. The CDR3 reads CASSGGKSSGNTIYF. The CDR3 DNA follows: TGTGCCAGCAGCGGGGGGAAAAGCTCTGGAAACACCATATATTTT.

This chain connects TRBV23-1 to TRBJ2-5; possibly TRBD1 for D (5 bases). TRBV23-1 is given ORF status, its function remaining uncertain. Trimming took 11 bases from V and 2 from J, leaving 21 bases between them. This CDR3 comprises 15 residues. This CDR3 is CACHFGAPLQETQYF. In DNA form, the CDR3 reads TGCGCCTGCCACTTTGGGGCCCCGTTACAAGAGACCCAGTACTTC.

The CDR3 region is CASSPSRHMVSSEQFF. CDR3 DNA: TGTGCCAGCTCACCATCGAGACACATGGTCTCGTCTGAGCAGTTCTTC. The V gene is TRBV18, the J gene TRBJ2-1; no reliable D call. Germline V gene lookup returns CDR1 KGHSH and CDR2 LQKENI. The CDR3 contains 16 residues. V dropped 2 bases and J dropped 9 bases, with 20 bases sitting between them.

CDR3 residues: CASSLVYGDLLNTEAFF. The CDR3 coding sequence is TGTGCCAGCAGCTTAGTTTATGGGGACTTACTTAACACTGAAGCTTTCTTT. V gene TRBV13 combines with J gene TRBJ1-1, with a possible D match to TRBD1 (5 bases). The CDR3 runs 17 residues. CDR1 is PRHDT, CDR2 FYEKMQ, per germline (reference sequence). The V end was cut by 1 base, the J end by 2 bases, with 17 bases between.

This chain connects TRBV5-1 to TRBJ2-7; the D is unclear. The CDR3 covers 15 residues. Germline V lookup: CDR1 SGHRS, CDR2 YFSETQ. V lost 0 bases and J lost 5, with 15 bases in between. The CDR3 reads CASSLGSVLGHEQYF. CDR3 coding DNA: TGCGCCAGCAGCTTGGGGTCGGTATTGGGCCACGAGCAGTACTTC.

The V and J genes are TRBV13 and TRBJ1-1, with a weak D call TRBD1 (5 bases). V was trimmed by 0 bases and J by 13 bases, leaving 18 bases between them. The CDR3 loop spans 14 amino acids. CDR1 PRHDT and CDR2 FYEKMQ come from the germline V gene (reference sequence). CDR3 coding DNA: TGTGCCAGCAGCTTAGGTAATGGAGGGGAGGGTAGTTTCTTT. Translating gives CASSLGNGGEGSFF. The full variable domain, with the rest looked up from reference TRBV13 and TRBJ1-1, is AAGVIQSPRHLIKEKRETATLKCYPIPRHDTVYWYQQGPGQDPQFLISFYEKMQSDKGSIPDRFSAQQFSDYHSELNMSSLELGDSALYFCASSLGNGGEGSFFGQGTRLTVV.

The rearrangement uses TRBV5-6 and TRBJ2-1, with 10 bases identical to TRBD2. J gave up 4 bases and V 4 bases, and 8 bases lay outside the gene matches. This CDR3 is built from 16 residues. The V gene's germline CDR1 is SGHDT and CDR2 YYEEEE. For the CDR3, the DNA is TGTGCCAGCAGCCCCATTAGCGGGGGGCTTTACAATGAGCAGTTCTTC. Protein product: CASSPISGGLYNEQFF.

The chain combines TRBV9 with TRBJ2-5; D may be TRBD2 (6 bases). V lost 2 bases, J lost 1 base, and 6 bases lay in between. The CDR3 sequence is 13 residues long. Germline CDR1 is SGDLS and CDR2 is YYNGEE. The CDR3 region has the DNA TGTGCCAGCAGCGTTAGCGGCCAAGAGACCCAGTACTTC. It translates to CASSVSGQETQYF.

The chain links TRBV5-4 to TRBJ1-2; possibly TRBD1 for D (6 bases). Germline assignment: CDR1 SGHNT and CDR2 YYREEE (reference sequence). This CDR3 has 13 residues. Trimming took off 4 bases at V and 6 bases at J, with 13 bases between the two ends. Here the CDR3 reads CASSNDRLDGYTF. The CDR3 bases are TGTGCCAGCAGCAACGACAGGTTGGATGGCTACACCTTC.

The V call is TRBV5-1, the J call TRBJ2-7; 10 bases align to TRBD2. The CDR3 consists of 17 residues. CDR1 is SGHRS, CDR2 YFSETQ, per germline. V lost 1 base and J lost 5; bases outside the gene matches: 12. The CDR3 loop reads CASSLMASGSVADEQYF. The CDR3 DNA reads as TGCGCCAGCAGCTTGATGGCTAGCGGGAGTGTTGCGGACGAGCAGTACTTC.

The V call is TRBV30, the J call TRBJ1-5, with 8 bases that match TRBD1. Germline CDR1 reads GTSNPN; CDR2 reads SVGIG (reference sequence). The CDR3 is 14 residues long. V lost 6 bases to trimming and J lost 5 bases; unmatched junction nucleotides: 9. CDR3 sequence: CACNSRDRYQPQHF. As DNA, the CDR3 is TGTGCCTGTAACTCCCGGGACAGGTATCAGCCCCAGCATTTT.

The chain has TRBV15 and TRBJ2-3; 9 bases align to TRBD2. The CDR3 covers 20 residues. Germline CDR1 LNHNV, CDR2 YYDKDF (reference sequence). V was clipped by 3 bases and J by 2 bases; unmatched bases: 18. Here the CDR3 DNA reads TGTGCCACCAGCAGGGACTGGGGCGGGAGGGCCGGGTCCCACACAGATACGCAGTATTTT. Translated, it gives CATSRDWGGRAGSHTDTQYF. Together with reference TRBV15 and TRBJ2-3, the CDR3 gives the full variable domain: DAMVIQNPRYQVTQFGKPVTLSCSQTLNHNVMYWYQQKSSQAPKLLFHYYDKDFNNEADTPDNFQSRRPNTSFCFLDIRSPGLGDTAMYLCATSRDWGGRAGSHTDTQYFGPGTRLTVL.

The chain combines TRBV7-7 with TRBJ2-3; 7 nucleotides line up with TRBD1. The germline V gene encodes CDR1 SSHAT and CDR2 FNYEAQ (reference sequence). This CDR3 region has 14 residues. The junction had 4 bases not matched to a gene; V was cut back by 6 bases and J by 1 base. CDR3 protein: CASSLGQGTDTQYF. The CDR3, as DNA: TGTGCCAGCAGTCTCGGACAGGGCACAGATACGCAGTATTTT.

DNA for the CDR3: TGTGCCAGCAGTGATCGAGTGGACTATGGCTACACCTTC. Its protein product is CASSDRVDYGYTF. This chain uses TRBV25-1 with TRBJ1-2; D remains ambiguous. From germline, CDR1 is MGHDK and CDR2 SYGVNS. The V and J ends lost 3 bases and 3 bases respectively, with 8 bases between them. This CDR3 spans 13 amino acids.

This clone showed up just a few times. CDR3 amino acids: CASSFSGQSHNEQFF. CDR3 DNA sequence: TGTGCCAGCAGCTTCTCGGGACAGTCCCACAATGAGCAGTTCTTC. The chain joins TRBV7-2 to TRBJ2-1; 7 nucleotides match TRBD1. Per the germline V gene, CDR1 is SGHTA and CDR2 is FQGNSA. The CDR3 runs to 15 residues. The ends lost 3 bases at V and 5 bases at J; junction bases unmatched: 7.

This chain joins TRBV10-3 and TRBJ2-3; D is unclear. Germline V gene data show CDR1 as ENHRY and CDR2 as SYGVKD. This CDR3 is 11 amino acids long. V shed 11 bases and J shed 6 bases, with 12 bases lying between them. The CDR3 region is CAAGGRDTQYF. DNA of the CDR3: TGTGCCGCCGGTGGCAGGGATACGCAGTATTTT.

V is TRBV28 and J is TRBJ1-1; no clear D. V was pared by 3 bases and J by 6 bases, with 5 bases between. This CDR3 spans 11 amino acids. Germline CDR1 and CDR2: MDHEN and SYDVKM. The CDR3 sequence is CASSFRSEAFF. CDR3 DNA: TGTGCCAGCAGTTTCAGATCTGAAGCTTTCTTT.